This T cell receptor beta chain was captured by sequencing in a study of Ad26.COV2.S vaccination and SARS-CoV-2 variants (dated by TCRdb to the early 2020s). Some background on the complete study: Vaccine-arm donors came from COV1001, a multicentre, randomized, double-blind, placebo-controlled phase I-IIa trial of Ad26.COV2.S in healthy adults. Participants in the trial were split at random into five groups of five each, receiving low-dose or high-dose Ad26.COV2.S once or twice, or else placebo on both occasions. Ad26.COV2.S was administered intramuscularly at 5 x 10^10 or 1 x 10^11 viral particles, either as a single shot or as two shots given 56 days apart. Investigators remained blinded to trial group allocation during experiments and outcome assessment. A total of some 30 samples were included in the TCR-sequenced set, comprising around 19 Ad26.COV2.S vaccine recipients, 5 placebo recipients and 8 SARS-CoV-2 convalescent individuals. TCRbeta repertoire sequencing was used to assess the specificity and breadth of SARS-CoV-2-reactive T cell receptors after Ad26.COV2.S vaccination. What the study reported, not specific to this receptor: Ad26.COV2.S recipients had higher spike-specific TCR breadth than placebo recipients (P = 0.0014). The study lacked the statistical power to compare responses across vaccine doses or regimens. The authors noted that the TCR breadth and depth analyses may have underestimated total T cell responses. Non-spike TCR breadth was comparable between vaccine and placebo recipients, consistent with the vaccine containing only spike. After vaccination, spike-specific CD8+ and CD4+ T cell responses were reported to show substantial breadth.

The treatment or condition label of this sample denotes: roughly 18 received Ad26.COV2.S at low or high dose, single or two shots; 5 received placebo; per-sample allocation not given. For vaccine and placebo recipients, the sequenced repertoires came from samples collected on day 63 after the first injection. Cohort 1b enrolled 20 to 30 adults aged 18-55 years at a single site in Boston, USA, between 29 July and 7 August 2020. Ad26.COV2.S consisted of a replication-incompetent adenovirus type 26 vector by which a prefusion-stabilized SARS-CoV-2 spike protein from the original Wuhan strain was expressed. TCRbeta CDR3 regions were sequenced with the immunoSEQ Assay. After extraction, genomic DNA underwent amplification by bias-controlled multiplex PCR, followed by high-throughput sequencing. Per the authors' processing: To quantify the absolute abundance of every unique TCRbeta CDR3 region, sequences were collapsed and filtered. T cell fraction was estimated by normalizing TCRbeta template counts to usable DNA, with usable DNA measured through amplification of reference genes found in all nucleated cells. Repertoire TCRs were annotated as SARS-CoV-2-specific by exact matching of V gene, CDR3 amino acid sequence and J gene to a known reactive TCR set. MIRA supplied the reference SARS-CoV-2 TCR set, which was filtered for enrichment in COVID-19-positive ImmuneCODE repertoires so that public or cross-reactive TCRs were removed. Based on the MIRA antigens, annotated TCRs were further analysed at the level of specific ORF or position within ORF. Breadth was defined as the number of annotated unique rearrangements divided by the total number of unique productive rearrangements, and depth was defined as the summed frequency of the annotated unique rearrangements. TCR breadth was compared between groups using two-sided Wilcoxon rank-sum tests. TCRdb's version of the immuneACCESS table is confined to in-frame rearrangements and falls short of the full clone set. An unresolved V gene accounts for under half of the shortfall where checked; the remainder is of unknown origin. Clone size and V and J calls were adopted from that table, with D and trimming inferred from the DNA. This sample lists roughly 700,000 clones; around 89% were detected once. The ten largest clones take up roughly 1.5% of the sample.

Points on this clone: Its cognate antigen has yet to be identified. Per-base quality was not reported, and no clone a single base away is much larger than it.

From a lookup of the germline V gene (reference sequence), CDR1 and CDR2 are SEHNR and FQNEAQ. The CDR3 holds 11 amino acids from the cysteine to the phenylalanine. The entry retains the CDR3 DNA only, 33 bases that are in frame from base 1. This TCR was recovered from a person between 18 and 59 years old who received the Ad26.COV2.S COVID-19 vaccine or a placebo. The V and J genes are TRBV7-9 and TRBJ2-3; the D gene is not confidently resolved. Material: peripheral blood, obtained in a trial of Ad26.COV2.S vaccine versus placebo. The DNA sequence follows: TGTGCGGTTGGGGGCACAGATACGCAGTATTTT. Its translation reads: CAVGGTDTQYF.